The rows below give T cell receptor beta chains drawn from one sample of a study of CD8 T cells in ankylosing spondylitis. TCRdb ran MiXCR on the 5' RACE reads and lists one entry per CDR3 protein. This table has some 130,000 distinct CDR3 sequences, roughly 8.3% appearing once. Sequencing input: synovial fluid, either unsorted or a sorted T cell fraction (not recorded which). These receptors all come from a male donor with ankylosing spondylitis. Each CDR3 is given with its conserved first and last residue. D genes are given only for firm matches. Clone size, where shown, is once, few, many, or a class for clones that have expanded.

clone size	D gene	J gene	V gene	CDR3 protein	CDR3 DNA
NA	NA	TRBJ2-3	TRBV20-1	CSVPPISTRWGTTDTQYF	TGCAGTGTCCCTCCAATATCAACCCGGTGGGGGACCACAGATACGCAGTATTTT
many	NA	TRBJ2-7	TRBV6-1	CASSVHSDTYEQYF	TGTGCCAGCAGTGTCCACAGCGATACCTACGAGCAGTACTTC
many	TRBD2	TRBJ2-7	TRBV20-1	CSARGLIGVAGDPSYEQYF	TGCAGTGCTAGAGGATTGATTGGGGTAGCGGGGGACCCCTCCTACGAGCAGTACTTC
few	TRBD2	TRBJ2-5	TRBV6-5	CASGGGSETQYF	TGTGCCAGCGGGGGGGGTTCGGAGACCCAGTACTTC
many	NA	TRBJ2-5	TRBV18	CASSPSEGQYF	TGTGCCAGCTCACCCTCGGAGGGCCAGTACTTC
few	TRBD1	TRBJ2-3	TRBV7-9	CASSLGQGRGDTQYF	TGTGCCAGCAGCCTCGGACAGGGGAGGGGAGATACGCAGTATTTT
many	TRBD1	TRBJ1-2	TRBV6-1	CASGPGTGLSGYTF	TGTGCCAGCGGCCCCGGGACAGGGTTGTCCGGCTACACCTTC
few	NA	TRBJ1-2	TRBV10-3	CAISESKYGYTF	TGTGCCATCAGTGAGTCCAAGTATGGCTACACCTTC
many	NA	TRBJ1-1	TRBV7-6	CASSSGQNTEAFF	TGTGCCAGCAGCTCGGGACAGAACACTGAAGCTTTCTTT
few	NA	TRBJ2-3	TRBV6-5	CASSYSGHSSTDTQYF	TGTGCCAGCAGTTACTCGGGCCACTCTAGCACAGATACGCAGTATTTT
NA	TRBD1	TRBJ2-2	TRBV24-1	CATRDRQPGELFF	TGTGCCACCAGGGACAGGCAGCCCGGGGAGCTGTTTTTT
few	NA	TRBJ1-5	TRBV5-5	CASSLTVYQPQHF	TGTGCCAGCAGCTTGACGGTCTACCAGCCCCAGCATTTT
NA	NA	TRBJ1-6	TRBV18	CASSSTGKRDNSPLHF	TGTGCCAGCTCGTCTACAGGGAAAAGGGATAATTCACCCCTCCACTTT
many	NA	TRBJ1-2	TRBV28	CASSPWRGGGANYGYTF	TGTGCCAGCAGTCCATGGAGAGGCGGGGGAGCTAACTATGGCTACACCTTC
few	NA	TRBJ2-2	TRBV6-1	CASSNTGTGELFF	TGTGCCAGCAGCAATACGGGGACCGGGGAGCTGTTTTTT
many	NA	TRBJ2-2	TRBV4-2	CASSQDRAWNTGELFF	TGTGCCAGCAGCCAAGATCGCGCGTGGAACACCGGGGAGCTGTTTTTT
few	NA	TRBJ2-7	TRBV5-6	CASSLATRGEQYF	TGTGCCAGCAGCTTGGCCACCAGGGGCGAGCAGTACTTC
NA	TRBD1	TRBJ1-1	TRBV18	CASSPRDRGWNTEAFF	TGTGCCAGCTCACCCCGGGACAGGGGTTGGAACACTGAAGCTTTCTTT
many	NA	TRBJ2-3	TRBV12-3/TRBV12-4	CASTLGEDTQYF	TGTGCCAGCACCCTGGGGGAGGATACGCAGTATTTT
NA	TRBD2	TRBJ2-1	TRBV25-1	CASKRGNSYNEQFF	TGTGCCAGTAAGCGGGGAAATTCCTACAATGAGCAGTTCTTC
few	NA	TRBJ2-5	TRBV10-3	CAIRGTDQETQYF	TGTGCCATCAGGGGAACCGACCAAGAGACCCAGTACTTC
many	NA	TRBJ1-4	TRBV7-6	CASSSDTRSRGRGTNEKLFF	TGTGCCAGCAGCTCAGACACTCGCTCCAGGGGTAGAGGGACTAATGAAAAACTGTTTTTT
many	NA	TRBJ2-5	TRBV12-3/TRBV12-4	CASSLGTLGETQYF	TGTGCCAGCAGTCTCGGGACTCTTGGGGAGACCCAGTACTTC
many	NA	TRBJ1-4	TRBV28	CASSFSLATNEKLFF	TGTGCCAGCAGTTTCAGTTTAGCAACTAATGAAAAACTGTTTTTT
many	TRBD2	TRBJ2-7	TRBV7-6	CASSLTPGTIYEQYF	TGTGCCAGCAGCCTCACCCCCGGGACTATCTACGAGCAGTACTTC
many	NA	TRBJ1-2	TRBV20-1	CSAALSGADYGYTF	TGCAGTGCTGCCCTCTCTGGGGCAGACTATGGCTACACCTTC
few	NA	TRBJ1-5	TRBV15	CATSRGPGQPQHF	TGTGCCACCAGCAGGGGCCCAGGCCAGCCCCAGCATTTT
many	TRBD2	TRBJ2-3	TRBV29-1	CSAPGGDTQYF	TGCAGCGCGCCGGGGGGAGATACGCAGTATTTT
many	NA	TRBJ1-2	TRBV7-2	CASSLRDPGQGYTF	TGTGCCAGCAGCCTCAGGGACCCTGGGCAGGGCTACACCTTC
many	NA	TRBJ1-5	TRBV12-3/TRBV12-4	CASSTTTDQPQHF	TGTGCCAGCAGCACGACCACGGATCAGCCCCAGCATTTT
many	TRBD1	TRBJ2-2	TRBV6-2/TRBV6-3	CASRRDRGMTGELFF	TGTGCCAGCCGCAGGGACAGGGGGATGACGGGGGAGCTGTTTTTT
NA	TRBD1	TRBJ1-4	TRBV18	CASSPDRGEKLFF	TGTGCCAGCTCACCCGACAGGGGTGAAAAACTGTTTTTT
few	NA	TRBJ1-4	TRBV20-1	CSVPEPTGALANEKLFF	TGCAGTGTTCCAGAGCCGACGGGAGCCCTCGCTAATGAAAAACTGTTTTTT
many	NA	TRBJ2-2	TRBV14	CASSARAANTGELFF	TGTGCCAGCAGCGCCCGGGCCGCGAACACCGGGGAGCTGTTTTTT
many	TRBD2	TRBJ2-3	TRBV15	CATSQAGGANTQYF	TGTGCCACCAGTCAGGCGGGGGGGGCTAATACGCAGTATTTT
NA	NA	TRBJ2-3	TRBV7-6	CASSLVPTDTQYF	TGTGCCAGCAGCTTAGTACCCACAGATACGCAGTATTTT
few	NA	TRBJ2-7	TRBV20-1	CSAPDFLPYEQYF	TGCAGTGCTCCGGACTTCCTCCCCTACGAGCAGTACTTC
many	NA	TRBJ2-3	TRBV12-3/TRBV12-4	CASSLIRPSITDTQYF	TGTGCCAGCAGTTTAATCAGGCCGTCAATCACAGATACGCAGTATTTT
NA	NA	TRBJ1-6	TRBV6-1	CASRAVHNSPLHF	TGTGCCAGCAGGGCCGTCCATAATTCACCCCTCCACTTT
NA	NA	TRBJ2-5	TRBV3-1	CASSQQERSSWTQYF	TGTGCCAGCAGCCAACAAGAAAGATCGAGTTGGACCCAGTACTTC
few	NA	TRBJ1-5	TRBV6-1	CASSDQSVGQPQHF	TGTGCCAGCAGCGACCAATCAGTGGGACAGCCCCAGCATTTT
NA	NA	TRBJ2-3	TRBV6-1	CASSLGRTDTQYF	TGTGCCAGCAGCCTCGGTCGCACAGATACGCAGTATTTT
many	NA	TRBJ1-1	TRBV27	CASSFGLNTEAFF	TGTGCCAGCAGTTTTGGGCTGAACACTGAAGCTTTCTTT
many	TRBD2	TRBJ2-3	TRBV28	CASSLRLAGTDTQYF	TGTGCCAGCAGTTTAAGACTAGCAGGAACAGATACGCAGTATTTT
many	NA	TRBJ1-1	TRBV29-1	CSVVAPRGTEAFF	TGCAGCGTTGTTGCCCCCAGGGGCACTGAAGCTTTCTTT
NA	NA	TRBJ2-1	TRBV20-1	CSARRYNEEFF	TGCAGTGCTAGACGCTACAATGAGGAGTTCTTC
many	TRBD1	TRBJ1-1	TRBV4-1	CASSQVDREGTEAFF	TGCGCCAGCAGCCAAGTTGACAGGGAGGGGACTGAAGCTTTCTTT
NA	NA	TRBJ2-2	TRBV28	CASRGLDGELFF	TGTGCCAGCAGGGGTCTCGACGGGGAGCTGTTTTTT
many	NA	TRBJ2-1	TRBV15	CATSRGGSYNEQFF	TGTGCCACCAGCAGAGGGGGGAGCTACAATGAGCAGTTCTTC
few	NA	TRBJ2-1	TRBV11-2	CASSLRMKEGLSSPGNEQFF	TGTGCCAGCAGCTTAAGAATGAAGGAGGGTCTCTCCTCCCCGGGCAATGAGCAGTTCTTC
many	NA	TRBJ1-1	TRBV5-1	CASSLEGVNTEAFF	TGCGCCAGCAGCTTGGAGGGAGTTAACACTGAAGCTTTCTTT
many	TRBD1	TRBJ2-7	TRBV5-1	CASSGGQGVGEQYF	TGCGCCAGCAGTGGGGGACAGGGAGTAGGAGAGCAGTACTTC
NA	NA	TRBJ2-1	TRBV7-3	CASSPSRSGEQFF	TGTGCCAGCAGCCCTTCCCGGTCTGGTGAGCAGTTCTTC
NA	NA	TRBJ2-7	TRBV7-2	CASSRIPGVYNEQYF	TGTGCCAGCAGCCGAATCCCGGGAGTATACAATGAGCAGTACTTC
NA	NA	TRBJ2-3	TRBV12-3/TRBV12-4	CASSPFGGASDTQYF	TGTGCCAGCAGCCCCTTTGGGGGGGCCTCAGATACGCAGTATTTT